The clone carrying this T cell receptor beta chain was seen repeatedly, ten times or more. What it recognizes is unknown. The sample comes from a study of T cell repertoires in cytomegalovirus infection. The study, taken as a whole, reports: The response measured ex vivo was dominated by TCR beta clonotypes (HLA-C-restricted and CMV-specific).

TCRdb re-called the reads through MiXCR, storing one row per CDR3 protein. The table lists about 180,000 distinct CDR3 sequences, under 15% of them singletons. Material for sequencing was PBMCs. This sequence originates from a human donor in good health (CMV status not recorded). Some clones in this sample may be carry-over from other donors' samples.

This CDR3 reads CASSQPIPTVGVKGTEAFF. CDR3 bases: TGTGCCAGCAGTCAACCTATACCCACGGTTGGTGTCAAGGGCACTGAAGCTTTCTTT. The chain couples TRBV2 to TRBJ1-1; no firm D call. CDR1 is SNHLY, CDR2 FYNNEI, per germline. The CDR3 is 19 amino acids. Trimming cost V 5 bases and J 4 bases, with 29 bases left between them. The whole variable domain, filled in from reference TRBV2 and TRBJ1-1, reads EPEVTQTPSHQVTQMGQEVILRCVPISNHLYFYWYRQILGQKVEFLVSFYNNEISEKSEIFDDQFSVERPDGSNFTLKIRSTKLEDSAMYFCASSQPIPTVGVKGTEAFFGQGTRLTVV.